The present TCR beta chain was sequenced within a study of CD8 T cells in ankylosing spondylitis. Whole-study findings and limits: Matched ankylosing spondylitis synovial fluid reportedly showed significant enrichment of disease-linked clones.

TCRdb passed the 5' RACE reads through MiXCR, listing each CDR3 protein once. The sample records some 200,000 distinct CDR3 sequences, more than 10% being singletons. Concerning this clonotype: Its antigen remains unidentified.

CDR3 length equals 18 residues. Trimming cost V 5 bases and J 0 bases; bases outside gene matches: 11. CDR1 and CDR2 from the germline V gene are SGHAT and FQNNGV. The rearrangement links TRBV11-2 to TRBJ1-4; TRBD1 matches at 8 bases. The source material was blood, either unsorted or a sorted T cell fraction (not recorded which). This TCR was recovered from a male donor with ankylosing spondylitis or in good health (not recorded which). This CDR3 reads CASSTWDRNYATNEKLFF. CDR3 in DNA: TGTGCCAGCAGCACATGGGACAGGAACTATGCAACTAATGAAAAACTGTTTTTT.